A selection of T cell receptor beta chains follows, all from one sample in a study of breast tumors, draining lymph nodes, adjacent tissues. Each CDR3 protein is one row after TCRdb ran MiXCR on the multiplex PCR reads. The sample yields some 66,000 distinct CDR3 sequences, roughly 50% seen once. Sequenced: breast tumor tissue. The receptors come from a female donor with breast cancer. Some clones in this sample may be carry-over from other donors' samples. Both conserved end residues are trimmed from each CDR3. Fields, in order: V gene, CDR3 protein.

>TRBV25-1
ASSAATGVGNEKLF
>TRBV24-1
ATSVLGTGDYGYT
>TRBV6-6
ASSLSDRGPGEQY
>TRBV10-2
ASRPVNTEAF
>TRBV2
ASRGTGWNSPLH
>TRBV7-9
ASRPEGTNYGYT
>TRBV14
ASRPIWGGEQF
>TRBV20-1
SAHSSGGSQEQY
>TRBV19
ASISSGASTDTQY
>TRBV29-1
SVAWGREGDNEQF
>TRBV3-1
ASSSRGSNTQY
>TRBV29-1
SVGNGDRGRDEQF
>TRBV14
ASSQDRDSPLH
>TRBV7-8
ASSLADRGHEQY
>TRBV6-2/TRBV6-3
ASTGNGETQY
>TRBV29-1
SLQGVDSPLH
>TRBV7-2
ASSVEGPSFAGGQPQH
>TRBV20-1
SAGDGTSGIQETQY
>TRBV2
ASNLGWSGTGELF
>TRBV15
ATSRALGTGGWVNQPQH
>TRBV29-1
SVELAGGPLTYEQY
>TRBV29-1
SVGEPDSPLH
>TRBV11-3
ASSLERREQF
>TRBV20-1
SARKAGTPQPQH
>TRBV6-6
ASSYTVELSSYNEQF
>TRBV2
ASSRSPRGNYGYT
>TRBV12-3/TRBV12-4
ASSPRRGNYGYT
>TRBV20-1
SARASGQGSGYT